This TCR beta chain was profiled in a study of OX40 agonist ivuxolimab in advanced cancers. Points from the study as a whole: Clones of CD4+ and CD8+ blood T cells grew by week 6 at doses of 0.1 to 3.0 mg/kg. Some nonresponders likewise displayed low normalized T-cell clonal expansion.

The CDR3 totals 16 residues. The germline gives CDR1 SGHRS, CDR2 YFSETQ. Trimming removed 4 bases from V and 0 bases from J; junction bases left unmatched: 8. As to this clone: Its cognate antigen is unknown.

The protocol was immunoSEQ multiplex PCR, while the TCRdb copy is restricted to in-frame clones and leaves out a portion. The sample lists 96,000 or so clones; about four fifths were seen once. Exclusion of a patient followed from autoimmune disease history or systemic immunosuppression. The receptor was isolated from an adult with an advanced solid tumor such as melanoma, head and neck, liver or kidney cancer. The rearrangement links TRBV5-1 to TRBJ2-3; 7 bases align to TRBD1. Sequences were derived from CD4+ or CD8+ T cells sorted from blood, sampled in a trial of the OX40 agonist ivuxolimab. This chain's CDR3 is CASSMRDRLSTDTQYF. DNA for the CDR3: TGCGCCAGCAGCATGAGGGACAGACTAAGCACAGATACGCAGTATTTT. Combining the CDR3 with reference TRBV5-1 and TRBJ2-3 gives the whole variable domain KAGVTQTPRYLIKTRGQQVTLSCSPISGHRSVSWYQQTPGQGLQFLFEYFSETQRNKGNFPGRFSGRQFSNSRSEMNVSTLELGDSALYLCASSMRDRLSTDTQYFGPGTRLTVL.